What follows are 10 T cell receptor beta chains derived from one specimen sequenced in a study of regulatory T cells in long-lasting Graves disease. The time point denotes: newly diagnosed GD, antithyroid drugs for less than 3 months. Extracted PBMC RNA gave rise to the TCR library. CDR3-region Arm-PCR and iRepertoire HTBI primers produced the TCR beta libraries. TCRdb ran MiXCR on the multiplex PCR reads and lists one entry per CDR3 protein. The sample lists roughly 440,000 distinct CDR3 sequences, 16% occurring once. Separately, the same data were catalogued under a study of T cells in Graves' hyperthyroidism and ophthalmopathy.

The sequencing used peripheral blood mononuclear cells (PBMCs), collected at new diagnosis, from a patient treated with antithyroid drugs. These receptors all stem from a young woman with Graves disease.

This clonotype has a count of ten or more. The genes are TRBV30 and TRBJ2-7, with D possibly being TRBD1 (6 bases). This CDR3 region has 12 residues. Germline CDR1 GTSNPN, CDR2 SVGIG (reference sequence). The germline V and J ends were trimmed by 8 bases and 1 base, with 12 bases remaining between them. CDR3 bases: TGTGCCAGTCTGGGGACATCCTACGAGCAGTACTTC. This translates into CASLGTSYEQYF. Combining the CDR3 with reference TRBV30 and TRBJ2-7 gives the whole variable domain SQTIHQWPATLVQPVGSPLSLECTVEGTSNPNLYWYRQAAGRGLQLLFYSVGIGQISSEVPQNLSASRPQDRQFILSSKKLLLSDSGFYLCASLGTSYEQYFGPGTRLTVT.

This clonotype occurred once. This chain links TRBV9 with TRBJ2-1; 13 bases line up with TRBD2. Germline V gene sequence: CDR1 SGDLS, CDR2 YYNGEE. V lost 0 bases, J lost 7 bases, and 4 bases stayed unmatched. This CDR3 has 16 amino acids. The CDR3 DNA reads TGTGCCAGCAGCGTAGTATGGACTAGCGGGAGTAATGAGCAGTTCTTC. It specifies CASSVVWTSGSNEQFF. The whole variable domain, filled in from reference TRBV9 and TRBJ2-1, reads DSGVTQTPKHLITATGQRVTLRCSPRSGDLSVYWYQQSLDQGLQFLIQYYNGEERAKGNILERFSAQQFPDLHSELNLSSLELGDSALYFCASSVVWTSGSNEQFFGPGTRLTVL.

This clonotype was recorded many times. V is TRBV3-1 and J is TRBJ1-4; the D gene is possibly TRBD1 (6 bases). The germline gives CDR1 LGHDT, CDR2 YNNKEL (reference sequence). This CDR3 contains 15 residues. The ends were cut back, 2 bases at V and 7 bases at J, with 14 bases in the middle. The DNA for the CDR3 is TGTGCCAGCAGCCAATCGCACAGGGTTGTTGAAAAACTGTTTTTT. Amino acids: CASSQSHRVVEKLFF.

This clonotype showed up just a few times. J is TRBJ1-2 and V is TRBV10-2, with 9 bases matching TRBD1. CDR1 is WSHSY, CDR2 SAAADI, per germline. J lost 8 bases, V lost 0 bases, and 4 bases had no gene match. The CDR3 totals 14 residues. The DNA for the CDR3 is TGCGCCAGCAGTGAGTCTGGGACAGGGAGCGGCTACACCTTC. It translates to CASSESGTGSGYTF.

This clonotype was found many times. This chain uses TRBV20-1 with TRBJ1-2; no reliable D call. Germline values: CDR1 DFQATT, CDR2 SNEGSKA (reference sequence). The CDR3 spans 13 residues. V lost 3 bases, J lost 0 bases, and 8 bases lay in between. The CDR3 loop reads CSASHTSNYGYTF. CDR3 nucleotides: TGCAGTGCTAGTCACACCTCTAACTATGGCTACACCTTC.

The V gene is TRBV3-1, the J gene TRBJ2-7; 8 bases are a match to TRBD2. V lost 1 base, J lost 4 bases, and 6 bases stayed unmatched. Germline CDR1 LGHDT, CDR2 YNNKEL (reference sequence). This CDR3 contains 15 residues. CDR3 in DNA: TGTGCCAGCAGCCAAGTCGCGGGAGGAGATTACGAGCAGTACTTC. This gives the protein CASSQVAGGDYEQYF.

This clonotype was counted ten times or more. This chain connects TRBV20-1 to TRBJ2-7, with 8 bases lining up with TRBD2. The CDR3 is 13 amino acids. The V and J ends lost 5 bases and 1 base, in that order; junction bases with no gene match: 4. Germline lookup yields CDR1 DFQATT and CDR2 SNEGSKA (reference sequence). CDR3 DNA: TGCAGTGCTCTAGGCGGGGGGTCCTACGAGCAGTACTTC. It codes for CSALGGGSYEQYF.

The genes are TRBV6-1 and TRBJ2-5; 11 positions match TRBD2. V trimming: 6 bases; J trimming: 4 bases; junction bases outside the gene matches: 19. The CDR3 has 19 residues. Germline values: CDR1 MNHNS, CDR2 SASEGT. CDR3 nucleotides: TGTGCCAGCAGAGAGACCCCGGGACTAGCGGTAGGGGCGGGAGAGACCCAGTACTTC. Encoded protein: CASRETPGLAVGAGETQYF.

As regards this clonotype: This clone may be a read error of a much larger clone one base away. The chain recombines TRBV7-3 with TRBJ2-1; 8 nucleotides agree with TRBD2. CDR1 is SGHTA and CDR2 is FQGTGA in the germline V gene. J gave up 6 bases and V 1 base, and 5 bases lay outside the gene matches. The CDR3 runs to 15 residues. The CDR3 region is CASSLRPAGANEQFF. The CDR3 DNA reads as TGTGCCAGCAGCTTAAGACCAGCGGGAGCCAATGAGCAGTTCTTC. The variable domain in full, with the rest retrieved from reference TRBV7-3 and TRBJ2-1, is GAGVSQTPSNKVTEKGKYVELRCDPISGHTALYWYRQSLGQGPEFLIYFQGTGAADDSGLPNDRFFAVRPEGSVSTLKIQRTERGDSAVYLCASSLRPAGANEQFFGPGTRLTVL.

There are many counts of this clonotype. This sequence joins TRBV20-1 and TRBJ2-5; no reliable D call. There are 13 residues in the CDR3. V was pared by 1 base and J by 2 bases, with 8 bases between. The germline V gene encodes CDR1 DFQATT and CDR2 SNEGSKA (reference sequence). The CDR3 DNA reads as TGCAGTGCTAGAGTTAGCCCACAAGAGACCCAGTACTTC. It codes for CSARVSPQETQYF.